Here is one T cell receptor beta chain with its context. It has no known antigen specificity. Base qualities are not provided; no much larger clone lies one nucleotide away. This sample is drawn from a study of blood T cell repertoires in COVID-19 (dated by TCRdb to about 2020). With respect to the entire study: Samples from collaborators originated in the United States, Italy and Spain and spanned both the acute and convalescent phases of COVID-19. The prospective study material was composed of cDNA or gDNA derived from T cells, B-cell-depleted T cells, or PBMCs. Subjects who had been exposed to COVID-19, were actively infected with it, or had recovered from it provided the deeply sampled blood TCRbeta repertoires that made up the dataset. A freely available public database, intended as a resource for researchers studying the immune response to SARS-CoV-2, is where the repertoires were released. The samples were drawn from two sources: the first 160 participants of the ongoing ImmuneRACE study, and over 1,000 subjects contributed by 6 global collaborators. Sample metadata almost always included a de-identified subject ID, COVID-19 status, age in years and sex. Where available, HLA class I and class II types were taken from metadata supplied by the sample provider and were not determined by assay-based typing. The research as a whole found: The amount of clinical and demographic metadata varied by source and participant and was provided uncurated.

The immunoSEQ Assay, a bias-controlled multiplex PCR, was used to amplify TCRbeta CDR3 regions from genomic DNA. Concerning the study's data processing: Within the assay, amplification of reference gene primers was used to estimate how many nucleated cells each sample contained. To quantify the absolute abundance of each unique TCRbeta CDR3 rearrangement, sequence reads were collapsed and filtered. Productive Simpson clonality was computed per sample as the square root of Simpson's diversity index over productive rearrangements. The table comes from immuneACCESS by way of TCRdb, which keeps in-frame sequences with V and J called. Part of the clones is missing from these tables; in studies checked, under half for an unresolved V gene and the rest for unknown reasons. V and J calls and clone size are those listed in that table; D and trimming were worked out from the DNA. The table for this sample lists roughly 150,000 clones; more than 85% of them were counted only once. The ten largest account for roughly 2.4% of the sample.

As encoded in the germline V gene, CDR1 is SGHRS while CDR2 is YFSETQ. The CDR3 sequence holds 15 residues, the cysteine and phenylalanine included. This entry keeps only the CDR3 DNA: 45 bases, framed from base 1. The V and J ends are trimmed by 0 bases and 2 bases, leaving 11 bases between them. At one collaborating source in Seattle, patients were enrolled during active infection and were followed longitudinally through the course of disease. The collaborating institutions used their own protocols to collect whole blood in K2EDTA tubes. For TCRbeta analysis, collaborator samples were shipped as frozen whole blood, as isolated PBMCs, or as DNA extracted from either sample type.

Sequencing used peripheral blood. The receptor was isolated from an elderly woman with COVID-19, enrolled during active disease. The chain links TRBV5-1 with TRBJ1-2, with the D gene too uncertain to name. CDR3 region: CASSLVLPGNYGYTF. The bases read TGCGCCAGCAGCTTGGTATTACCCGGGAACTATGGCTACACCTTC.